This T cell receptor (beta chain) came from a study of blood T cell repertoires in COVID-19. Study information: Samples came from the United States, Italy and Spain, spanning acute and convalescent COVID-19. The cDNA or gDNA used as material had been derived from T cells, B-cell-depleted T cells, or PBMCs.

The repertoire was sequenced with immunoSEQ multiplex PCR; TCRdb's copy has only in-frame clones and lacks some. The sample consists of around 230,000 clones, roughly 88% of them appearing once. The sample was peripheral blood. This clonotype was sampled from a man aged 35-49 years with acute or convalescent COVID-19.

The CDR3 DNA follows: TGTGCCAGCAGGGCGACAGCCACCTACGAGCAGTACTTC. Residues: CASRATATYEQYF. V and J are TRBV2 and TRBJ2-7; tentatively, D is TRBD1 (5 bases). The CDR3 is 13 amino acids. With 6 bases removed from V and 2 bases from J, the gap between germline ends came to 11 bases. From germline, CDR1 is SNHLY and CDR2 FYNNEI. Variable domain in full (rest from reference TRBV2 and TRBJ2-7): EPEVTQTPSHQVTQMGQEVILRCVPISNHLYFYWYRQILGQKVEFLVSFYNNEISEKSEIFDDQFSVERPDGSNFTLKIRSTKLEDSAMYFCASRATATYEQYFGPGTRLTVT.